Presented here are 21 T cell receptor beta chains from one specimen sequenced in a study of T cells after yellow fever vaccination. In TCRdb, the 5' RACE reads were re-called with MiXCR into one record per CDR3 protein. The sample has a few hundred thousand distinct CDR3 sequences, around 6.8% seen once. The sequencing here drew on PBMCs, taken around 45 days after the first yellow fever vaccination. Source of these receptors: a man younger than 35 who received the YFV17D yellow fever vaccine.

There are a few counts of this clonotype. The chain recombines TRBV4-1 with TRBJ1-6, with a tentative D call TRBD1 (5 bases). This CDR3 is built from 12 residues. CDR1 is MGHRA and CDR2 is YSYEKL in the germline V gene. The V and J ends lost 4 bases and 12 bases respectively, with 10 bases between them. Here the CDR3 DNA reads TGCGCCAGCAGCCCCTCCGGGGGACCCCTCCACTTT. Translated: CASSPSGGPLHF.

The chain uses TRBV10-3 and TRBJ1-2, with D tentatively TRBD1 (5 bases). From germline, CDR1 is ENHRY and CDR2 SYGVKD. V was shortened by 3 bases and J by 3 bases, with 14 bases between the two germline ends. The CDR3 runs 15 residues. The CDR3 DNA reads TGTGCCATCAGTGAAGGGGACGGTACTTACTATGGCTACACCTTC. Its translation: CAISEGDGTYYGYTF.

V is TRBV6-2 or TRBV6-3 and J is TRBJ2-7, with D unresolved. The CDR3 is 13 residues long. The V gene lost 4 bases and the J gene lost 2 bases, with 9 bases spanning the gap. Germline V lookup: CDR1 MNHEY, CDR2 SVGEGT. CDR3 amino acids: CASSFPVAYEQYF. The CDR3 DNA reads TGTGCCAGCAGTTTCCCGGTCGCCTACGAGCAGTACTTC.

There are a few counts of this clonotype. The chain combines TRBV20-1 with TRBJ1-6, with 7 bases that match TRBD1. Germline V gene lookup returns CDR1 DFQATT and CDR2 SNEGSKA (reference sequence). The CDR3 totals 13 residues. CDR3 DNA sequence: TGCACGTGCCCCGGGACAGAGTCCGGCCTCATCCACTTT. It is translated as CTCPGTESGLIHF.

The J gene is TRBJ1-1, the V gene TRBV7-2, with D uncertain. This CDR3 spans 12 amino acids. Germline V lookup: CDR1 SGHTA, CDR2 FQGNSA. V lost 5 bases to trimming and J lost 10 bases, with 14 bases between them. CDR3 protein: CASSPEGFGAFF. The DNA of the CDR3 is TGTGCCAGCAGCCCCGAAGGATTTGGAGCTTTCTTT.

In this sample, this clonotype turned up a few times. The V gene is TRBV6-1, the J gene TRBJ2-7; 9 bases align to TRBD1. The CDR3 runs to 14 residues. V dropped 6 bases and J dropped 5; count of bases not matched to a gene: 8. Looked up from germline, CDR1 is MNHNS and CDR2 is SASEGT. In nucleotides, the CDR3 is TGTGCCAGCAGCCCCGGGACAGGGTCTCACGAGCAGTACTTC. This codes for CASSPGTGSHEQYF.

The CDR3 loop is CSATEGHLSPLHF. CDR3 DNA: TGCAGTGCTACTGAGGGACACCTTTCACCCCTCCACTTT. This chain connects TRBV20-1 to TRBJ1-6; D perhaps matches TRBD1 (6 bases). The CDR3 sequence is 13 residues long. CDR1 and CDR2 (germline): DFQATT, SNEGSKA (reference sequence). Trimming removed 4 bases at V and 9 bases at J, with 13 bases between.

This clonotype showed up just a few times. The gene calls are TRBV20-1 and TRBJ2-3; 11 nucleotides match TRBD1. Losses at the gene ends were 4 bases for V and 3 bases for J; bases not matched to a gene: 6. The CDR3 runs to 15 residues. The germline gives CDR1 DFQATT, CDR2 SNEGSKA (reference sequence). CDR3 DNA sequence: TGCAGTGCTACCTCGGGACAGGGGGTTACAGATACGCAGTATTTT. Translation gives CSATSGQGVTDTQYF.

This clonotype was recorded a few times. The gene calls are TRBV3-1 and TRBJ2-1; either TRBD1 or TRBD2 may fit D (6 bases each). V was trimmed by 3 bases and J by 7 bases, leaving 13 bases between them. The CDR3 runs to 14 residues. The germline V gene encodes CDR1 LGHDT and CDR2 YNNKEL (reference sequence). As DNA, the CDR3 is TGTGCCAGCAGCCACCGACTAGGGGGAAATGAGCAGTTCTTC. Translating gives CASSHRLGGNEQFF.

This clonotype has ten or more counts. This chain uses TRBV4-3 with TRBJ2-1; D is unresolved. The CDR3 spans 19 residues. With 0 bases removed from V and 10 bases from J, the gap between germline ends came to 28 bases. Germline CDR1 reads LGHNA; CDR2 reads YSLEER. CDR3 region: CASSQDRFMTDPWGMEQFF. CDR3 nucleotides: TGCGCCAGCAGCCAAGATCGTTTTATGACTGATCCTTGGGGTATGGAGCAGTTCTTC.

V gene TRBV2 combines with J gene TRBJ1-5; D remains unclear. CDR1 and CDR2 from the germline V gene are SNHLY and FYNNEI. The CDR3 loop spans 14 amino acids. With 4 bases removed from V and 2 bases from J, the gap between germline ends came to 9 bases. CDR3 residues: CASSVPDGNQPQHF. CDR3 nucleotides: TGTGCCAGCAGTGTGCCGGACGGCAATCAGCCCCAGCATTTT.

This clonotype has only a few counts. The chain is built from TRBV6-5 and TRBJ1-2; possibly TRBD1 for D (6 bases). There are 14 residues in the CDR3. Germline-derived CDR1 and CDR2 are MNHEY and SVGAGI. The V gene lost 2 bases and the J gene lost 6 bases, with 13 bases spanning the gap. The CDR3: CASSYGTPHNGYTF. The DNA for the CDR3 is TGTGCCAGCAGTTACGGGACACCTCACAATGGCTACACCTTC.

This clonotype was counted between two and nine times. V gene TRBV3-1 combines with J gene TRBJ1-2, with a tentative D call TRBD1 (6 bases). Trimming stripped 3 bases from V and 6 bases from J, with 20 bases between. The germline gives CDR1 LGHDT, CDR2 YNNKEL (reference sequence). CDR3 length equals 16 residues. The CDR3 spells CASSHSLTGKWDGYTF. The CDR3 DNA sequence: TGTGCCAGCAGCCATTCTCTTACAGGGAAATGGGATGGCTACACCTTC.

This clonotype was detected a few times. The V and J genes are TRBV12-3 or TRBV12-4 and TRBJ2-3; D remains ambiguous. The CDR3 consists of 13 residues. The V and J ends lost 6 bases and 6 bases respectively, with 13 bases between them. CDR3 nucleotide sequence: TGTGCCAGCAGCCCCTCTCAGGTTGATACGCAGTATTTT. Translating gives CASSPSQVDTQYF.

A few counts support this clonotype. The CDR3 DNA reads as TGCGCCAGCAGGAATAGCGGCAACGCGGAGGAGACCCAGTACTTC. This codes for CASRNSGNAEETQYF. This rearrangement joins TRBV5-1 to TRBJ2-5, with D possibly being TRBD2 (6 bases). The germline CDR1 and CDR2 sequences are SGHRS and YFSETQ. This CDR3 has 15 residues. Trimming removed 5 bases from V and 5 bases from J, with 19 bases in between. Based on the CDR3 plus reference TRBV5-1 and TRBJ2-5, the full variable domain is KAGVTQTPRYLIKTRGQQVTLSCSPISGHRSVSWYQQTPGQGLQFLFEYFSETQRNKGNFPGRFSGRQFSNSRSEMNVSTLELGDSALYLCASRNSGNAEETQYFGPGTRLLVL.

This clonotype has only a few counts. The chain is built from TRBV10-3 and TRBJ2-2; maybe TRBD2 (6 bases). Trimming removed 6 bases from V and 2 bases from J, with 16 bases in between. This CDR3 region has 16 residues. Germline CDR1 reads ENHRY; CDR2 reads SYGVKD. CDR3 amino acids: CAISLKVADNTGELFF. CDR3 nucleotide sequence: TGTGCCATCAGCCTGAAGGTAGCGGACAACACCGGGGAGCTGTTTTTT.

The rearrangement joins TRBV15 to TRBJ1-2; 12 bases agree with TRBD1. Trimming took 0 bases from V and 3 from J; bases not matched to a gene: 8. Germline lookup yields CDR1 LNHNV and CDR2 YYDKDF (reference sequence). The CDR3 loop spans 18 amino acids. Here the CDR3 DNA reads TGTGCCACCAGCAGAGATTGGGGGACAGGGGGCTCTTACTATGGCTACACCTTC. It yields the protein CATSRDWGTGGSYYGYTF.

The genes are TRBV7-2 and TRBJ2-7; D is unclear. This CDR3 is 15 amino acids long. Germline V gene data show CDR1 as SGHTA and CDR2 as FQGNSA. V lost 5 bases and J lost 3, with 17 bases in between. The CDR3 DNA is TGTGCCAGCAGCCCATCCGCGCAGCGAGGCTACGAGCAGTACTTC. Protein sequence: CASSPSAQRGYEQYF.

This clonotype was observed a few times. The chain recombines TRBV7-9 with TRBJ1-2; D is undetermined. CDR1 and CDR2 (germline): SEHNR, FQNEAQ (reference sequence). The CDR3 sequence is 13 residues long. Trimming took off 6 bases at V and 3 bases at J, with 11 bases between the two ends. The CDR3 here is CASSFRSDYGYTF. The CDR3 DNA reads as TGTGCCAGCAGTTTTAGGTCGGACTATGGCTACACCTTC.

V gene TRBV6-2 or TRBV6-3 combines with J gene TRBJ1-1; D is ambiguous. V was cut by 6 bases and J by 1 base, with 6 bases left in between. The germline V gene encodes CDR1 MNHEY and CDR2 SVGEGT. This CDR3 is built from 12 residues. The CDR3 DNA sequence: TGTGCCAGCAGCCACCAGAACACTGAAGCTTTCTTT. Its translation is CASSHQNTEAFF.

This clonotype came up a few times. V is TRBV6-2 or TRBV6-3 and J is TRBJ1-6, with 7 bases that match TRBD1. The CDR3 contains 15 residues. Germline CDR1 reads MNHEY; CDR2 reads SVGEGT. Trimming at V came to 4 bases and at J to 9 bases, leaving 9 bases not matched to a gene. In DNA form, the CDR3 reads TGTGCCAGCAGTTCGGCAGGGGGATCCAGTTCACCCCTCCACTTT. It codes for CASSSAGGSSSPLHF.